This TCR beta chain stems from a study of a mutant IDH1 vaccine in newly diagnosed glioma. The time point was: week 35, safety follow-up. Doses of 300 ug of mutant IDH1 20-mer peptide were given with topical imiquimod. Regarding this clone: What it binds is unknown.

CDR1 LGHNA and CDR2 YSLEER come from the germline V gene. Deletions cut 0 bases from V and 6 bases from J, with 18 bases between. The CDR3 has 17 amino acids. Profiled with immunoSEQ multiplex PCR; TCRdb holds only in-frame clones, not every one. The data hold fewer than 45,000 clones, with 65% to 90% observed a single time. Source: PBMCs, taken from a glioma patient whose treatment included an IDH1 peptide vaccine. The chain recombines TRBV4-3 with TRBJ2-1, with D possibly being TRBD2 (5 bases). The clonotype was recovered from a woman aged 35 to 49 with glioma. Some clones in this sample may be carry-over from other donors' samples. CDR3 in DNA: TGCGCCAGCAGCCAAGACTCAGGACTTCTTGCCGGCAATGAGCAGTTCTTC. Its translation: CASSQDSGLLAGNEQFF.